This T cell receptor (beta chain) was captured by sequencing in a study of blood T cell repertoires in COVID-19. Original processing methods: Estimation of nucleated cell counts was performed using reference gene primer amplification. Assay: immunoSEQ multiplex PCR; the TCRdb copy retains only in-frame clones and omits some. For V, J and clone size, that table is used; D and trimming come from the DNA. The sample consists of 76,000 or so clones, roughly 82% of them appearing once. The germline V gene encodes CDR1 LNHDA and CDR2 SQIVND (reference sequence). Trimming pared 3 bases from V and 13 bases from J, leaving 13 bases between. CDR3 length: 13 residues.

Sequenced input: peripheral blood. This chain uses TRBV19 with TRBJ1-6, with no clear D. The sequence derives from a man in his fifties or sixties with acute or convalescent COVID-19. In nucleotides, the CDR3 is TGTGCCAGTAGTATCGACCAGGTCAAGCCCCTCCACTTT. Its translation is CASSIDQVKPLHF.